The next 12 T cell receptor beta chains were all read from a single sample in a study of shared clonotypes between healthy human individuals. Method: immunoSEQ multiplex PCR; TCRdb's copy keeps in-frame clones and lacks some. The data contain around 500,000 clones, about 72% of them seen just once; the ten biggest clones take up 12%. The specimen was PBMCs. The receptor source for this set is a woman aged 40 to 49 in good health. Some clones in this sample may be carry-over from other donors' samples.

As to this clone: This likely stems from a read error, as it lies one base from a far larger clone. This chain uses TRBV28 with TRBJ1-6; no definite D call. Germline CDR1 reads MDHEN; CDR2 reads SYDVKM. This CDR3 comprises 14 residues. The V end was cut by 8 bases, the J end by 7 bases, with 15 bases between. The CDR3 spells CASRPEVLNSPLHF. For the CDR3, the DNA is TGTGCCAGCCGTCCGGAGGTCTTGAATTCACCCCTCCACTTT.

V usage is TRBV29-1 and J usage is TRBJ1-2; 9 bases agree with TRBD1. Per germline, CDR1 SQVTM and CDR2 ANQGSEA. V was pared by 2 bases and J by 5 bases, with 6 bases of the junction left unmatched. This CDR3 is built from 14 residues. This chain's CDR3 is CSVETGGRRYGYTF. The CDR3 DNA reads as TGCAGCGTTGAAACAGGGGGCAGGAGGTATGGCTACACCTTC.

The chain links TRBV19 to TRBJ2-1; 13 nucleotides align to TRBD2. Germline CDR1 LNHDA, CDR2 SQIVND (reference sequence). The CDR3 is made up of 15 amino acids. J was trimmed by 8 bases and V by 3 bases; bases with no gene match: 4. The DNA for the CDR3 is TGTGCCAGTAGTATCGGGACTAGCGGGATCGATGAGCAGTTCTTC. As protein: CASSIGTSGIDEQFF.

The rearrangement joins TRBV28 to TRBJ1-2; unclear D gene. Per the germline V gene, CDR1 is MDHEN and CDR2 is SYDVKM. Trimming removed 5 bases at V and 2 bases at J, with 15 bases between. CDR3 length: 15 residues. For the CDR3, the DNA is TGTGCCAGCAGTCCCGAGGCGTCCCCCAACTATGGCTACACCTTC. It is translated as CASSPEASPNYGYTF.

The chain links TRBV20-1 to TRBJ2-3; no firm D call. This CDR3 spans 11 amino acids. Germline CDR1 DFQATT, CDR2 SNEGSKA (reference sequence). Between the trimmed V and J ends, which lost 5 bases and 4 bases, there was a span of 7 bases. The CDR3 loop is CSALVADTQYF. CDR3 coding DNA: TGCAGTGCTCTCGTTGCAGATACGCAGTATTTT.

V is TRBV11-3 and J is TRBJ2-1; D is undetermined. The CDR3 sequence is 12 residues long. Germline assignment: CDR1 SGHNT and CDR2 YENEEA. Trimming removed 5 bases at V and 13 bases at J, with 15 bases between. CDR3 loop: CASSLIPGVQFF. CDR3 coding DNA: TGTGCCAGCAGCCTCATCCCGGGTGTTCAGTTCTTC.

This clone has a handful of counts. This chain's CDR3 is CASSTQGPMFPGNTIYF. The CDR3 DNA follows: TGCGCCAGCAGCACACAGGGTCCCATGTTCCCTGGAAACACCATATATTTT. The chain recombines TRBV5-1 with TRBJ1-3; D may be TRBD1 (6 bases). CDR1 is SGHRS, CDR2 YFSETQ, per germline. The CDR3 covers 17 residues. Trimming cost V 4 bases and J 2 bases, with 19 bases left between them. The full variable domain, its missing parts supplied by reference TRBV5-1 and TRBJ1-3, is KAGVTQTPRYLIKTRGQQVTLSCSPISGHRSVSWYQQTPGQGLQFLFEYFSETQRNKGNFPGRFSGRQFSNSRSEMNVSTLELGDSALYLCASSTQGPMFPGNTIYFGEGSWLTVV.

This clone was detected many times. The sample holds other DNA sequences that translate to the same CDR3. J is TRBJ2-6 and V is TRBV30; 8 bases agree with TRBD2. After removal of 3 bases from V and 2 bases from J, the junction contained 3 bases not matched to a gene. This CDR3 has 15 residues. The germline gives CDR1 GTSNPN, CDR2 SVGIG (reference sequence). CDR3 in amino acids: CAWRPGGAGANVLTF. In DNA form, the CDR3 reads TGTGCCTGGAGGCCGGGAGGGGCTGGGGCCAACGTCCTGACTTTC. The full variable domain, its missing parts supplied by reference TRBV30 and TRBJ2-6, is SQTIHQWPATLVQPVGSPLSLECTVEGTSNPNLYWYRQAAGRGLQLLFYSVGIGQISSEVPQNLSASRPQDRQFILSSKKLLLSDSGFYLCAWRPGGAGANVLTFGAGSRLTVL.

The rearrangement uses TRBV18 and TRBJ1-1; 9 bases map to TRBD1. CDR1 and CDR2 from the germline V gene are KGHSH and LQKENI. The CDR3 covers 14 residues. Unmatched junction bases numbered 4, after V lost 6 bases and J lost 2 bases. CDR3 amino acids: CASSWDRVNTEAFF. The CDR3 region has the DNA TGTGCCAGCTCCTGGGACAGGGTAAACACTGAAGCTTTCTTT.

V gene TRBV7-3 combines with J gene TRBJ2-3, with no clear D. CDR3 length: 16 amino acids. V lost 1 base, J lost 0 bases, and 11 bases lay in between. Germline-derived CDR1 and CDR2 are SGHTA and FQGTGA. CDR3 nucleotides: TGTGCCAGCAGCTTAATATCCGGATCTAGCACAGATACGCAGTATTTT. Protein product: CASSLISGSSTDTQYF.

On this clone: Being one base from a much bigger clone, this may be a read error. Here the CDR3 omits its conserved ending phenylalanine or tryptophan, so a read error is the likely source. This chain uses TRBV28 with TRBJ2-7; 11 bases are a match to TRBD2. The CDR3 is 15 amino acids. With V trimmed by 6 bases and J by 4 bases, 8 bases remained unmatched. Germline V CDR1 and CDR2: MDHEN, SYDVKM. As DNA, the CDR3 is TGTGCCAGCAGGACACGACTAGCGGGAATTTACGAGCAGTACCTC. Translating it yields CASRTRLAGIYEQYL.

A single count supports this clone. The CDR3: CASTPRGGDDGYTF. CDR3 DNA: TGTGCCAGCACCCCACGGGGGGGGGATGATGGCTACACCTTC. V is TRBV6-1 and J is TRBJ1-2; tentatively, D is TRBD1 (5 bases). In germline, CDR1 is MNHNS, CDR2 SASEGT. V was clipped by 7 bases and J by 6 bases, with 18 bases between them. The CDR3 totals 14 residues.